This T cell receptor (beta chain) appears in the sequencing data of a study of shared clonotypes between healthy human individuals. Clones were sequenced by immunoSEQ multiplex PCR, and TCRdb holds only the in-frame ones, with some missing. The sample lists 2 million to 2.5 million clones, about 93% seen once, with approximately 1.7% in the top ten. The germline CDR1 and CDR2 sequences are KGHSH and LQKENI. With 4 bases removed from V and 2 bases from J, the gap between germline ends came to 12 bases. The CDR3 length is 15 residues. Naive CD8 cells lacked CD45RO and underwent positive selection for CCR7, leaving out terminally differentiated effector memory CD45RA+ cells.

The receptor was derived from a man younger than 35 in good health. Some clones in this sample may be carry-over from other donors' samples. Source material: naive CD8+ T cells from PBMCs. The genes are TRBV18 and TRBJ2-1; D is possibly TRBD1 (6 bases). The chain's CDR3 is CASSRDGTTYNEQFF. For the CDR3, the DNA is TGTGCCAGCTCACGAGACGGGACAACCTACAATGAGCAGTTCTTC.